The TCR beta chain under discussion was sequenced for a study of cytomegalovirus exposure and HLA in healthy donors. As for the study in general: An earlier analysis found around 100 million unique TCR beta sequences from about 190 million T cells. Study-wide findings and caveats: In vitro, three CMV-associated chains proved specific for CMV antigens.

As regards this clone: The antigen remains unidentified.

13 Jbeta primers and 60 Vbeta primers were used for the PCR. Only in-frame clones appear in the TCRdb table, and some are missing; sequencing was by immunoSEQ multiplex PCR. Found here are roughly 190,000 clones; the top ten clones hold 0.79%. CDR3 length: 16 residues. Germline lookup yields CDR1 LNHNV and CDR2 YYDKDF (reference sequence). Trimming stripped 8 bases from V and 0 bases from J, with 17 bases between. The TCR originated in a woman aged 18-30 years in good health and CMV-seropositive. This chain links TRBV15 with TRBJ1-3; D possibly corresponds to TRBD1 (6 bases). Sequences were obtained from PBMCs. DNA of the CDR3: TGTGCCACCGCTAACCCGGGGGGCCTCTCTGGAAACACCATATATTTT. This encodes CATANPGGLSGNTIYF.